These T cell receptor beta chains were read from a single sample in a study of blood T cell repertoires in COVID-19. Clones were read by immunoSEQ multiplex PCR, and TCRdb kept only the in-frame ones, dropping some. The data show 200,000 to 300,000 clones, over 70% seen once. The material sequenced was peripheral blood. The receptors were sampled from an elderly woman with acute or convalescent COVID-19. Each CDR3 is given with its conserved first and last residue. D genes are given only for firm matches. A clone size is listed for some rows: how often the clone was seen (once, few, many), or a class if it is expanded.

size	V	D	J	CDR3	DNA
.	TRBV29-1	TRBD1	TRBJ2-2	CSAGQGVNTGELFF	TGCAGCGCCGGACAGGGGGTTAACACCGGGGAGCTGTTTTTT
many	TRBV11-3	.	TRBJ2-7	CASSAGAGVNYEQYF	TGTGCCAGCAGCGCAGGGGCGGGGGTCAACTACGAGCAGTACTTC
.	TRBV19	.	TRBJ1-2	CASSRLDSSNPYGYTF	TGTGCCAGTAGTAGACTTGACAGCTCTAACCCCTATGGCTACACCTTC
.	TRBV28	.	TRBJ2-1	CASSPHSGYNEQFF	TGTGCCAGCAGCCCCCATTCGGGATACAATGAGCAGTTCTTC
few	TRBV6-5	.	TRBJ2-2	CASSYLGGTTGELFF	TGTGCCAGCAGTTACCTCGGCGGGACCACCGGGGAGCTGTTTTTT
.	TRBV11-2	.	TRBJ2-2	CASSPGRGELFF	TGTGCCAGCAGCCCGGGTCGCGGGGAGCTGTTTTTT
.	TRBV12-3/TRBV12-4	.	TRBJ1-1	CASRGAGTEAFF	TGTGCCAGCAGAGGTGCGGGCACTGAAGCTTTCTTT
.	TRBV11-2	.	TRBJ1-4	CASSGHPQGLREKLFF	TGTGCCAGCAGCGGACACCCTCAGGGACTACGTGAAAAACTGTTTTTT
.	TRBV29-1	.	TRBJ2-1	CSVDSELSGRRNEQFF	TGCAGCGTTGACTCCGAGCTTAGCGGAAGAAGGAATGAGCAGTTCTTC
once	TRBV30	.	TRBJ1-3	CAWSAGRDWDPGNTIYF	TGTGCCTGGAGTGCGGGCCGGGACTGGGACCCCGGGAACACCATATATTTT